Listed below are T cell receptor beta chains from one sample, sequenced in a study of cytomegalovirus exposure and HLA in healthy donors. Sequencing was performed with immunoSEQ multiplex PCR; in TCRdb, only in-frame clones are kept and a portion is missing. The top ten clones hold about 9.3% of a sample with 150,000 to 200,000 clones, just under 90% of them seen once. Material: PBMCs. These receptors all come from a woman between 18 and 29 years old in good health and CMV-seropositive. The CDR3 runs from the conserved cysteine through the conserved F or W. Fields, in order: D gene, V gene, J gene, clone size, CDR3 DNA, CDR3 protein. A D gene is named only where the DNA matches it firmly. Part of the rows lack a size; the others show once, few, many or a class for expanded clones.

D gene: TRBD1
V gene: TRBV28
J gene: TRBJ1-2
clone size: NA
CDR3 DNA: TGTGCCAGCAGTTCCGGGACAGGGGGAATCGCGCGGGGCTACACCTTC
CDR3 protein: CASSSGTGGIARGYTF

D gene: TRBD1
V gene: TRBV7-9
J gene: TRBJ1-2
clone size: NA
CDR3 DNA: TGTGCCAGCAGCCCAGGACAGGGTGATGGCTACACCTTC
CDR3 protein: CASSPGQGDGYTF

D gene: NA
V gene: TRBV5-1
J gene: TRBJ2-2
clone size: NA
CDR3 DNA: TGCGCCAGCAGCTCCGTCGCGGGACTGTCCACCGGGGAGCTGTTTTTT
CDR3 protein: CASSSVAGLSTGELFF

D gene: NA
V gene: TRBV30
J gene: TRBJ1-1
clone size: NA
CDR3 DNA: TGTGCCTGGAGCGACGGGTGGAACACTGAAGCTTTCTTT
CDR3 protein: CAWSDGWNTEAFF

D gene: NA
V gene: TRBV19
J gene: TRBJ1-1
clone size: NA
CDR3 DNA: TGTGCCGCTGGTCGGGGGAGGGACACTGAAGCTTTCTTT
CDR3 protein: CAAGRGRDTEAFF

D gene: NA
V gene: TRBV6-5
J gene: TRBJ2-1
clone size: NA
CDR3 DNA: TGTGCCAGCAGTTATATGAGGGAGAATGAGCAGTTCTTC
CDR3 protein: CASSYMRENEQFF

D gene: TRBD2
V gene: TRBV18
J gene: TRBJ2-2
clone size: once
CDR3 DNA: TGTGCCAGCTCACCGGGACTAGCGGGAGCTGGGTTTTTT
CDR3 protein: CASSPGLAGAGFF

D gene: NA
V gene: TRBV29-1
J gene: TRBJ2-1
clone size: NA
CDR3 DNA: TGCAGCGTCTCCCGGGTCGCTTACAATGAGCAGTTCTTC
CDR3 protein: CSVSRVAYNEQFF

D gene: TRBD2
V gene: TRBV11-3
J gene: TRBJ2-1
clone size: once
CDR3 DNA: TGTGCCAGCAGCTTAGGGGTAGCGGGAGGGCTTTTCTTC
CDR3 protein: CASSLGVAGGLFF

D gene: TRBD2
V gene: TRBV4-2
J gene: TRBJ2-1
clone size: NA
CDR3 DNA: TGTGCCAGCAGCCGCCTACTAGCGGGAGGGCCGATTTACAATGAGCAGTTCTTC
CDR3 protein: CASSRLLAGGPIYNEQFF

D gene: NA
V gene: TRBV30
J gene: TRBJ2-2
clone size: once
CDR3 DNA: TGTGCCTGGACTAGCCGTGCCACCGGGGAGCTGTTTTTT
CDR3 protein: CAWTSRATGELFF

D gene: NA
V gene: TRBV2
J gene: TRBJ2-1
clone size: NA
CDR3 DNA: TGTGCCAGCAGTTTGTTTGGGACTCAGACCTCCTACAATGAGCAGTTCTTC
CDR3 protein: CASSLFGTQTSYNEQFF

D gene: NA
V gene: TRBV28
J gene: TRBJ2-7
clone size: NA
CDR3 DNA: TGTGCCAGCACACGTACCGGGACTGAGAACTACGAGCAGTACTTC
CDR3 protein: CASTRTGTENYEQYF

D gene: NA
V gene: TRBV6-5
J gene: TRBJ2-7
clone size: NA
CDR3 DNA: TGTGCCAGCAGTTACAGGGGCTACGAGCAGTACTTC
CDR3 protein: CASSYRGYEQYF

D gene: TRBD2
V gene: TRBV9
J gene: TRBJ2-7
clone size: once
CDR3 DNA: TGTGCCAGCAGCTCTAGTCGGGGGGCCTACGAGCAGTACTTC
CDR3 protein: CASSSSRGAYEQYF

D gene: TRBD1
V gene: TRBV5-5
J gene: TRBJ1-2
clone size: NA
CDR3 DNA: TGTGCCAGCAGCATAAGGACAGGGGACTATGGCTACACCTTC
CDR3 protein: CASSIRTGDYGYTF

D gene: TRBD2
V gene: TRBV10-1
J gene: TRBJ2-3
clone size: NA
CDR3 DNA: TGCGCCAGCAGTGGGACTAGCGGGCCAGATACGCAGTATTTT
CDR3 protein: CASSGTSGPDTQYF

D gene: NA
V gene: TRBV6-5
J gene: TRBJ2-5
clone size: NA
CDR3 DNA: TGTGCCAGCAGTTACTCTGAAGCACAAGAGACCCAGTACTTC
CDR3 protein: CASSYSEAQETQYF

D gene: TRBD2
V gene: TRBV5-1
J gene: TRBJ2-7
clone size: NA
CDR3 DNA: TGCGCCAGCAGCTTGGCCGGGGGGTCTAGCTACGAGCAGTACTTC
CDR3 protein: CASSLAGGSSYEQYF

D gene: TRBD2
V gene: TRBV7-9
J gene: TRBJ2-5
clone size: few
CDR3 DNA: TGTGCCAGCAGCTTCAGGATTTGGCTAGCGGGAGGATTTCAAGAGACCCAGTACTTC
CDR3 protein: CASSFRIWLAGGFQETQYF

D gene: NA
V gene: TRBV15
J gene: TRBJ1-4
clone size: NA
CDR3 DNA: TGTGCCACCAGCAGAGGGCCGCCCGATGAAAAACTGTTTTTT
CDR3 protein: CATSRGPPDEKLFF

D gene: NA
V gene: TRBV5-1
J gene: TRBJ2-5
clone size: once
CDR3 DNA: TGCGCCAGCAGCTTACAGGTGGCGGAGGAGACCCAGTACTTC
CDR3 protein: CASSLQVAEETQYF

D gene: NA
V gene: TRBV19
J gene: TRBJ2-1
clone size: NA
CDR3 DNA: TGTGCCAGTACCCCCCAACGGGAGTCTAGCGAGCAGTTCTTC
CDR3 protein: CASTPQRESSEQFF

D gene: TRBD2
V gene: TRBV5-4
J gene: TRBJ2-1
clone size: NA
CDR3 DNA: TGTGCCAGCAGCTTGTCTAGCGGGAGGTACAATGAGCAGTTCTTC
CDR3 protein: CASSLSSGRYNEQFF

D gene: NA
V gene: TRBV15
J gene: TRBJ1-4
clone size: NA
CDR3 DNA: TGTGCCACCAGCAGCAAAACGGACAGTGTTTTACCCGAAAAACTGTTTTTT
CDR3 protein: CATSSKTDSVLPEKLFF

D gene: NA
V gene: TRBV6-1
J gene: TRBJ2-7
clone size: NA
CDR3 DNA: TGTGCCAGCAGTGAAGCGGTCTCCAGCTCCTACGAGCAGTACTTC
CDR3 protein: CASSEAVSSSYEQYF

D gene: NA
V gene: TRBV6-5
J gene: TRBJ2-7
clone size: NA
CDR3 DNA: TGTGCCAGCAGACCAGGGTTTACCTACGAGCAGTACTTC
CDR3 protein: CASRPGFTYEQYF

D gene: TRBD1
V gene: TRBV14
J gene: TRBJ1-2
clone size: NA
CDR3 DNA: TGTGCCAGCAGCCGATCTACTGGGACAGGGCATGGCTACACCTTC
CDR3 protein: CASSRSTGTGHGYTF

D gene: TRBD2
V gene: TRBV29-1
J gene: TRBJ2-2
clone size: NA
CDR3 DNA: TGCAGCGTTGAAGGCATTAGCGGGAGCTCGAACACCGGGGAGCTGTTTTTT
CDR3 protein: CSVEGISGSSNTGELFF

D gene: NA
V gene: TRBV5-4
J gene: TRBJ2-5
clone size: NA
CDR3 DNA: TGTGCCAGCAGCTTGATTCAGGGTCTTCAAGAGACCCAGTACTTC
CDR3 protein: CASSLIQGLQETQYF

D gene: NA
V gene: TRBV5-1
J gene: TRBJ1-1
clone size: once
CDR3 DNA: TGCGCCAGCACCCGGGGGGCCACAAACACTGAAGCTTTCTTT
CDR3 protein: CASTRGATNTEAFF

D gene: NA
V gene: TRBV28
J gene: TRBJ1-2
clone size: few
CDR3 DNA: TGTGCCAGCAGTTTAGAGGGTCGTAGCTATGGCTACACCTTC
CDR3 protein: CASSLEGRSYGYTF

D gene: TRBD2
V gene: TRBV10-1
J gene: TRBJ2-3
clone size: NA
CDR3 DNA: TGCGCCAGCAGTGCAACTAGCGGGAGTGGAGATACGCAGTATTTT
CDR3 protein: CASSATSGSGDTQYF

D gene: NA
V gene: TRBV30
J gene: TRBJ2-1
clone size: NA
CDR3 DNA: TGTGCCTGGAGTATACGGTCCTACAATGAGCAGTTCTTC
CDR3 protein: CAWSIRSYNEQFF

D gene: NA
V gene: TRBV19
J gene: TRBJ2-2
clone size: NA
CDR3 DNA: TGTGCCAGTAGTATAGCGGGAGACACCGGGGAGCTGTTTTTT
CDR3 protein: CASSIAGDTGELFF

D gene: NA
V gene: TRBV30
J gene: TRBJ1-4
clone size: NA
CDR3 DNA: TGTGCCTGGAATCAGGGCCCCTCCGAAAAACTGTTTTTT
CDR3 protein: CAWNQGPSEKLFF

D gene: NA
V gene: TRBV27
J gene: TRBJ1-5
clone size: once
CDR3 DNA: TGTGCCAGCAAAAGGGAGGTAGGTCAGCCCCAGCATTTT
CDR3 protein: CASKREVGQPQHF

D gene: TRBD1
V gene: TRBV5-6
J gene: TRBJ1-4
clone size: NA
CDR3 DNA: TGTGCCAGCAGCTCGTTGGACAGGCTAAATGAAAAACTGTTTTTT
CDR3 protein: CASSSLDRLNEKLFF

D gene: TRBD2
V gene: TRBV7-8
J gene: TRBJ2-7
clone size: NA
CDR3 DNA: TGTGCCAGCAGCTTAGTGGGTATAGCGGGAGTATCCCTATACTACGAGCAGTACTTC
CDR3 protein: CASSLVGIAGVSLYYEQYF

D gene: NA
V gene: TRBV4-1
J gene: TRBJ2-1
clone size: NA
CDR3 DNA: TGCGCCAGCAGCCAAGTCTCGGGGACAACGAGGAATGAGCAGTTCTTC
CDR3 protein: CASSQVSGTTRNEQFF

D gene: TRBD1
V gene: TRBV7-7
J gene: TRBJ2-7
clone size: NA
CDR3 DNA: TGTGCTAGCAGCTCAAAGCCGGGACAGGGGGTCTACGAGCAGTACTTC
CDR3 protein: CASSSKPGQGVYEQYF